This T cell receptor (beta chain) is from a study of blood T cell repertoires in COVID-19. Germline V gives CDR1 SGHDT, CDR2 YYEEEE. Trimming stripped 0 bases from V and 1 base from J, with 13 bases between. This CDR3 spans 16 amino acids. Using immunoSEQ multiplex PCR, the repertoire was profiled, and TCRdb retains in-frame clones only, with some absent. The sample contains about 36,000 clones, over 80% of which appear only once. Sample: peripheral blood. The J gene is TRBJ2-5, the V gene TRBV5-6; D perhaps matches TRBD2 (5 bases). The TCR originated in a human donor in a cohort sampled during active COVID-19. This chain's CDR3 is CASSLGGARAQETQYF. As DNA, the CDR3 is TGTGCCAGCAGCTTGGGGGGAGCGAGGGCCCAAGAGACCCAGTACTTC.